This note documents a single T cell receptor (beta chain) sequence. The antigen is not known. Unmatched junction bases numbered 6, after V lost 2 bases and J lost 2 bases. From germline, CDR1 is SGHTA and CDR2 FQGTGA. The CDR3 contains 15 residues. cDNA carried unique molecular identifiers, and a universal primer site was added by template switching. MiXCR, run by TCRdb on the 5' RACE reads, gives a single entry per CDR3 protein. The repertoire holds about 570,000 distinct CDR3 sequences, with 9% to 10% as singletons. Healthy Caucasians were all of the donors. The data stem from a study of identical twins. The study, taken as a whole, reports: For monozygotic twins, models underestimated out-of-frame TCR alpha sharing. Invariant T cells like MAIT and iNKT could partly confound the zero-insertion analyses.

The sample also formed part of further work on yellow fever vaccine responses in identical twins.

The sequence was collected from a woman in her late teens or twenties in good health. The sequenced sample consisted of PBMCs. The V gene is TRBV7-3, the J gene TRBJ2-7; 7 nucleotides line up with TRBD1. This CDR3 is CASSLPPGQTYEQYF. CDR3 nucleotides: TGTGCCAGCAGCTTACCTCCGGGACAGACCTACGAGCAGTACTTC.